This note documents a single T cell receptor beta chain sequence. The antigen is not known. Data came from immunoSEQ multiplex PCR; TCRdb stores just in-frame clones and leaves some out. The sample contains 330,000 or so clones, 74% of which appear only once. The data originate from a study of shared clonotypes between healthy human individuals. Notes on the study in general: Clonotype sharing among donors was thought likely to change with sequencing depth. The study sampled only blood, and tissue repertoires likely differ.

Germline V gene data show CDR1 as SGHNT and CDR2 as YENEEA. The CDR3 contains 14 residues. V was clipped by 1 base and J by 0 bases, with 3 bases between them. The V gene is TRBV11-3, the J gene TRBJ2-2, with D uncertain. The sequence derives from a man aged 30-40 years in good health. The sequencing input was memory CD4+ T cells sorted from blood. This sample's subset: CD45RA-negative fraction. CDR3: CASSLGANTGELFF. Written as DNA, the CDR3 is TGTGCCAGCAGCTTAGGGGCGAACACCGGGGAGCTGTTTTTT.